The 23 T cell receptor beta chains given below trace back to one sample, sequenced in a study of T cells in Graves' hyperthyroidism and ophthalmopathy. The CDR3 regions of TCR beta were amplified from RNA transcripts. RT-PCR in the first round (using the HTBI primer set) targeted the TCR CDR3. TCRdb itself ran the multiplex PCR reads through MiXCR, one entry per CDR3 protein. There are over 700,000 distinct CDR3 sequences in the sample; about a third occur only once, and around a third lies in the top ten. The specimen was blood. These receptors originate from a woman aged 40 to 50 with Graves' hyperthyroidism.

The table lists this clonotype with a count of one. The V gene is TRBV7-3, the J gene TRBJ2-5, with D possibly TRBD2 on 7 matching bases. Looked up from germline, CDR1 is SGHTA and CDR2 is FQGTGA. V shed 5 bases and J shed 0 bases, with 19 bases lying between them. The CDR3 contains 17 residues. The CDR3 here is CASSRGRGADNQETQYF. DNA for the CDR3: TGTGCCAGCAGCAGGGGACGGGGGGCGGACAACCAAGAGACCCAGTACTTC. The complete variable domain, with remaining parts taken from reference TRBV7-3 and TRBJ2-5, reads GAGVSQTPSNKVTEKGKYVELRCDPISGHTALYWYRQSLGQGPEFLIYFQGTGAADDSGLPNDRFFAVRPEGSVSTLKIQRTERGDSAVYLCASSRGRGADNQETQYFGPGTRLLVL.

This clonotype was seen a handful of times. The chain employs TRBV12-3 or TRBV12-4 and TRBJ1-1, with 7 bases aligning to TRBD1. The CDR3 is 15 residues long. V lost 6 bases to trimming and J lost 0 bases; unmatched junction nucleotides: 7. CDR3 residues: CASRQGGRVNTEAFF. CDR3 DNA: TGTGCCAGCAGGCAGGGGGGACGCGTGAACACTGAAGCTTTCTTT.

This clonotype was seen a handful of times. The V call is TRBV7-8, the J call TRBJ2-5, with TRBD2 identical over 8 bases. Germline V gene lookup returns CDR1 SGHVS and CDR2 FQNEAQ. The CDR3 is made up of 17 amino acids. The V and J ends lost 3 bases and 5 bases, in that order; junction bases with no gene match: 14. The CDR3 DNA reads TGTGCCAGCAGCTTTACCTTATTGGCGGGAGGAGGGGAGACCCAGTACTTC. It encodes CASSFTLLAGGGETQYF.

The table lists this clonotype with a few counts. The chain joins TRBV11-3 to TRBJ2-5; maybe TRBD1 (6 bases). The V gene lost 1 base and the J gene lost 2 bases, with 11 bases spanning the gap. The CDR3 loop spans 15 amino acids. CDR1 is SGHNT and CDR2 is YENEEA in the germline V gene. The DNA for the CDR3 is TGTGCCAGCAGCTTAGGGGACACAAGTCAAGAGACCCAGTACTTC. It codes for CASSLGDTSQETQYF.

This chain uses TRBV7-2 with TRBJ1-2; 7 nucleotides align to TRBD1. The CDR3 spans 15 residues. The ends lost 4 bases at V and 4 bases at J; junction bases unmatched: 9. Germline assignment: CDR1 SGHTA and CDR2 FQGNSA. In nucleotides, the CDR3 is TGTGCCAGCAGCTCTTCTAGGGGGCGCGCCTATGGCTACACCTTC. Translation: CASSSSRGRAYGYTF.

The chain carries TRBV7-9 and TRBJ1-2, with TRBD1 matching 7 bases. The CDR3 length is 14 residues. Trimming at V came to 2 bases and at J to 4 bases, leaving 4 bases not matched to a gene. Per germline, CDR1 SEHNR and CDR2 FQNEAQ (reference sequence). The CDR3 here is CASSLQDRLYGYTF. The CDR3 nucleotides are TGTGCCAGCAGCTTACAGGACAGGCTCTATGGCTACACCTTC.

In this sample, this clonotype turned up many times. The gene calls are TRBV29-1 and TRBJ1-2, with D hard to call. Trimming cost V 4 bases and J 8 bases, with 17 bases left between them. The CDR3 has 13 amino acids. Germline CDR1 reads SQVTM; CDR2 reads ANQGSEA. CDR3 coding DNA: TGCAGCGTTGGCGACTACACCCCGGTAGGCTACACCTTC. It specifies CSVGDYTPVGYTF.

The chain couples TRBV10-3 to TRBJ2-2, with D tentatively TRBD2 (5 bases). Germline-derived CDR1 and CDR2 are ENHRY and SYGVKD. Trimming took off 5 bases at V and 7 bases at J, with 11 bases between the two ends. This CDR3 has 13 amino acids. In nucleotides, the CDR3 is TGTGCCATCAGTAAAGACGGGGACGGGGAGCTGTTTTTT. Its translation: CAISKDGDGELFF.

This clonotype was picked up many times. The chain employs TRBV5-1 and TRBJ1-2; TRBD1 matches at 7 bases. V lost 4 bases and J lost 13; bases outside the gene matches: 10. Germline assignment: CDR1 SGHRS and CDR2 YFSETQ. This CDR3 has 12 amino acids. The CDR3: CASSLETGVSTF. The CDR3 bases are TGCGCCAGCAGCCTGGAAACAGGGGTTTCCACCTTC.

This clonotype was counted between two and nine times. This chain uses TRBV7-2 with TRBJ1-3; possibly TRBD1 for D (5 bases). Trimming took off 1 base at V and 2 bases at J, with 9 bases between the two ends. The length of the CDR3 is 15 residues. From germline, CDR1 is SGHTA and CDR2 FQGNSA. The CDR3, as DNA: TGTGCCAGCAGCTTAGGCAGGGCGGCTGGAAACACCATATATTTT. This translates into CASSLGRAAGNTIYF.

The table lists this clonotype with many counts. V gene TRBV29-1 combines with J gene TRBJ1-2, with D perhaps TRBD1 (6 bases). CDR1 is SQVTM and CDR2 is ANQGSEA in the germline V gene. Trimming removed 6 bases at V and 0 bases at J, with 17 bases between. The CDR3 runs to 15 residues. The CDR3 region has the DNA TGCAGCGTCCCAATCCCCCGGACAGCTAACTATGGCTACACCTTC. Translating gives CSVPIPRTANYGYTF.

This clonotype was detected many times. This chain links TRBV11-2 with TRBJ1-6; D gene uncertain. Germline V gene sequence: CDR1 SGHAT, CDR2 FQNNGV. Deletions cut 3 bases from V and 10 bases from J, with 13 bases between. The CDR3 is made up of 14 amino acids. The CDR3 sequence is CASSFWEVGSPLHF. DNA of the CDR3: TGTGCCAGCAGCTTTTGGGAGGTCGGATCACCCCTCCACTTT. The full variable domain, in which reference TRBV11-2 and TRBJ1-6 provide the parts outside the CDR3, is EAGVAQSPRYKIIEKRQSVAFWCNPISGHATLYWYQQILGQGPKLLIQFQNNGVVDDSQLPKDRFSAERLKGVDSTLKIQPAKLEDSAVYLCASSFWEVGSPLHFGNGTRLTVT.

In this sample, this clonotype turned up many times. The chain couples TRBV6-5 to TRBJ1-5; unclear D gene. V dropped 2 bases and J dropped 5 bases, with 7 bases sitting between them. The CDR3 is 13 amino acids. Germline V CDR1 and CDR2: MNHEY, SVGAGI. CDR3 sequence reads: CASSYQPYQPQHF. The CDR3 coding sequence is TGTGCCAGCAGTTACCAGCCCTATCAGCCCCAGCATTTT.

V is TRBV10-1 and J is TRBJ2-7, with D unclear. The CDR3 covers 14 residues. Germline V CDR1 and CDR2: WNHNN, SYGVQD (reference sequence). Trimming removed 0 bases from V and 2 bases from J, with 8 bases in between. The CDR3 here is CASSESFTAYEQYF. The CDR3 DNA follows: TGCGCCAGCAGTGAGTCTTTTACGGCCTACGAGCAGTACTTC.

The chain combines TRBV10-3 with TRBJ2-7; D is possibly TRBD1 (6 bases). The germline V gene encodes CDR1 ENHRY and CDR2 SYGVKD. Between the trimmed V and J ends, which lost 10 bases and 4 bases, there was a span of 14 bases. The CDR3 contains 12 residues. The CDR3: CASTQGSYEQYF. Written as DNA, the CDR3 is TGTGCCAGCACCCAGGGGAGTTACGAGCAGTACTTC.

In this sample, this clonotype turned up many times. The CDR3 DNA sequence: TGTGCCAGCAGTTTCACGCAGGGAGGGAATCAGCCCCAGCATTTT. This translates into CASSFTQGGNQPQHF. The chain employs TRBV12-3 or TRBV12-4 and TRBJ1-5, with D perhaps matching TRBD1 (5 bases). The V end lost 3 bases, the J end lost 4 bases, and 13 bases lay between the germline ends. This CDR3 region has 15 residues.

This chain connects TRBV11-2 to TRBJ2-5; 12 bases are a match to TRBD2. This CDR3 is 13 amino acids long. J lost 11 bases, V lost 3 bases, and 4 bases had no gene match. The germline CDR1 and CDR2 sequences are SGHAT and FQNNGV. The CDR3 nucleotides read TGTGCCAGCAGCTTCCGACTAGCGGGGGAGCAGTACTTC. It encodes CASSFRLAGEQYF.

On this clonotype itself: A read error is possible here, since a much larger clone lies one base away. For the CDR3, the DNA is TGTGCCAGCAGTTTGACAGGGGAGAACACTGAAGCTCTCTTT. As protein: CASSLTGENTEALF. The chain recombines TRBV19 with TRBJ1-1; 8 nucleotides align to TRBD1. CDR1 and CDR2 from the germline V gene are LNHDA and SQIVND (reference sequence). The CDR3 is 14 amino acids.

The chain carries TRBV6-1 and TRBJ2-5, with a weak D call TRBD1 (6 bases). The ends were cut back, 8 bases at V and 5 bases at J, with 15 bases in the middle. CDR3 length: 13 amino acids. CDR1 is MNHNS, CDR2 SASEGT, per germline. Here the CDR3 reads CASERQDGETQYF. The CDR3 coding sequence is TGTGCCAGCGAGAGACAGGACGGGGAGACCCAGTACTTC.

This clonotype has just a few counts. V and J are TRBV7-2 and TRBJ1-5; unclear D gene. Per the germline V gene, CDR1 is SGHTA and CDR2 is FQGNSA. Trimming removed 1 base from V and 7 bases from J, with 14 bases in between. The length of the CDR3 is 15 residues. CDR3 residues: CASSLGGWVRQPQHF. DNA for the CDR3: TGTGCCAGCAGCTTAGGAGGGTGGGTTAGACAGCCCCAGCATTTT.

In its sample, this clonotype was seen many times. This chain connects TRBV29-1 to TRBJ2-7; D gene uncertain. V gave up 1 base and J gave up 4 bases, with 8 bases separating them. CDR1 and CDR2 (germline): SQVTM, ANQGSEA. The CDR3 consists of 12 residues. The CDR3 region is CSVEGVQYEQYF. In DNA form, the CDR3 reads TGCAGCGTTGAAGGGGTCCAGTACGAGCAGTACTTC.

The genes are TRBV19 and TRBJ1-2; tentatively, D is TRBD1 (5 bases). The V end was cut by 9 bases, the J end by 0 bases, with 23 bases between. In germline, CDR1 is LNHDA, CDR2 SQIVND (reference sequence). The CDR3 runs 17 residues. The CDR3 DNA reads TGTGCCAGCTCACCAGGGATCGGCAGCGCCACTAACTATGGCTACACCTTC. Its translation: CASSPGIGSATNYGYTF. The variable domain in full, completed from reference TRBV19 and TRBJ1-2, reads DGGITQSPKYLFRKEGQNVTLSCEQNLNHDAMYWYRQDPGQGLRLIYYSQIVNDFQKGDIAEGYSVSREKKESFPLTVTSAQKNPTAFYLCASSPGIGSATNYGYTFGSGTRLTVV.

This CDR3 is CASTKRSRGGTGELFF. DNA for the CDR3: TGTGCCAGCACCAAAAGATCTCGGGGGGGCACCGGGGAGCTGTTTTTT. J is TRBJ2-2 and V is TRBV2; 8 nucleotides agree with TRBD2. The germline CDR1 and CDR2 sequences are SNHLY and FYNNEI. The CDR3 has 16 amino acids. J was trimmed by 4 bases and V by 7 bases; bases with no gene match: 11. The full variable domain, its missing parts supplied by reference TRBV2 and TRBJ2-2, is EPEVTQTPSHQVTQMGQEVILRCVPISNHLYFYWYRQILGQKVEFLVSFYNNEISEKSEIFDDQFSVERPDGSNFTLKIRSTKLEDSAMYFCASTKRSRGGTGELFFGEGSRLTVL.